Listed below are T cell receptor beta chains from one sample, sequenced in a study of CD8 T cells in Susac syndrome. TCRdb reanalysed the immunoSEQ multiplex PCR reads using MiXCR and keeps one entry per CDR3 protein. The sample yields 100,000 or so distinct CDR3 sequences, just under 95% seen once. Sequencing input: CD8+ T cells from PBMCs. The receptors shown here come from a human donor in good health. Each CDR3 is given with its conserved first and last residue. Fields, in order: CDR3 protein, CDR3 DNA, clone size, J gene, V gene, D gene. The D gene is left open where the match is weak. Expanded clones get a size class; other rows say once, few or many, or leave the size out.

CDR3 protein: CASSSPTRVNEQYF
CDR3 DNA: TGTGCCAGCAGTAGCCCCACCAGGGTCAACGAGCAGTACTTC
clone size: .
J gene: TRBJ2-7
V gene: TRBV6-6
D gene: .

CDR3 protein: CAITTSGGPSGDTQYF
CDR3 DNA: TGTGCCATCACTACTAGCGGGGGTCCGTCCGGAGATACGCAGTATTTT
clone size: .
J gene: TRBJ2-3
V gene: TRBV10-3
D gene: TRBD2

CDR3 protein: CASSLGSQGGGQFF
CDR3 DNA: TGTGCCAGCAGTTTGGGTAGCCAGGGGGGAGGGCAGTTCTTC
clone size: .
J gene: TRBJ2-1
V gene: TRBV28
D gene: .

CDR3 protein: CSVGTAFF
CDR3 DNA: TGCAGCGTCGGTACAGCTTTCTTT
clone size: .
J gene: TRBJ1-1
V gene: TRBV29-1
D gene: .

CDR3 protein: CASTAVEGLRGEQYF
CDR3 DNA: TGTGCCAGCACCGCCGTCGAGGGCCTCCGGGGCGAGCAGTACTTC
clone size: .
J gene: TRBJ2-7
V gene: TRBV2
D gene: .

CDR3 protein: CASSRDTGQPQHF
CDR3 DNA: TGTGCCAGCAGTCGGGACACGGGACAGCCCCAGCATTTT
clone size: .
J gene: TRBJ1-5
V gene: TRBV12-3/TRBV12-4
D gene: .

CDR3 protein: CASSSSTGLYGYTF
CDR3 DNA: TGTGCCAGCAGTTCCTCGACAGGGCTCTATGGCTACACCTTC
clone size: once
J gene: TRBJ1-2
V gene: TRBV12-3/TRBV12-4
D gene: TRBD1

CDR3 protein: CASCRDSYQPQHF
CDR3 DNA: TGTGCCAGCTGTAGAGATTCCTATCAGCCCCAGCATTTT
clone size: .
J gene: TRBJ1-5
V gene: TRBV6-5
D gene: .

CDR3 protein: CASSRGLAGGPSRNEQFF
CDR3 DNA: TGTGCCAGCAGCCGGGGACTAGCGGGAGGGCCCTCCCGGAATGAGCAGTTCTTC
clone size: .
J gene: TRBJ2-1
V gene: TRBV5-4
D gene: TRBD2

CDR3 protein: CASSSASIGTYEQYF
CDR3 DNA: TGTGCCAGCAGCTCAGCCAGCATAGGGACCTACGAGCAGTACTTC
clone size: .
J gene: TRBJ2-7
V gene: TRBV7-2
D gene: .

CDR3 protein: CASSSDNTDTQYF
CDR3 DNA: TGTGCCAGCAGCTCGGACAACACAGATACGCAGTATTTT
clone size: .
J gene: TRBJ2-3
V gene: TRBV7-2
D gene: .

CDR3 protein: CASRGTLTSGSSYEQYF
CDR3 DNA: TGCGCCAGCAGGGGAACACTGACTAGCGGGAGCTCCTACGAGCAGTACTTC
clone size: .
J gene: TRBJ2-7
V gene: TRBV5-1
D gene: TRBD2

CDR3 protein: CSVDAGQRGGYTF
CDR3 DNA: TGCAGCGTTGATGCTGGGCAGCGGGGTGGCTACACCTTC
clone size: .
J gene: TRBJ1-2
V gene: TRBV29-1
D gene: .

CDR3 protein: CAWSPPNTEAFF
CDR3 DNA: TGTGCCTGGAGTCCCCCTAACACTGAAGCTTTCTTT
clone size: .
J gene: TRBJ1-1
V gene: TRBV30
D gene: .

CDR3 protein: CASTDSTPSYGYTF
CDR3 DNA: TGCGCCAGCACCGACAGTACCCCCAGCTATGGCTACACCTTC
clone size: once
J gene: TRBJ1-2
V gene: TRBV5-1
D gene: .

CDR3 protein: CASSAQGKTEAFF
CDR3 DNA: TGCGCCAGCAGCGCACAGGGGAAGACTGAAGCTTTCTTT
clone size: .
J gene: TRBJ1-1
V gene: TRBV5-1
D gene: TRBD1

CDR3 protein: CASGLGQASLETQYF
CDR3 DNA: TGTGCCAGCGGATTGGGACAGGCCTCTTTAGAGACCCAGTACTTC
clone size: .
J gene: TRBJ2-5
V gene: TRBV27
D gene: TRBD1

CDR3 protein: CASSVGVAGHTDTQYF
CDR3 DNA: TGTGCCAGCAGCGTAGGGGTAGCGGGGCACACAGATACGCAGTATTTT
clone size: .
J gene: TRBJ2-3
V gene: TRBV9
D gene: TRBD2

CDR3 protein: CASSLEATGVYYEQYF
CDR3 DNA: TGTGCCAGCAGCTTGGAAGCGACAGGGGTCTACTACGAGCAGTACTTC
clone size: .
J gene: TRBJ2-7
V gene: TRBV5-5
D gene: TRBD1

CDR3 protein: CASSSSWERGTDTQYF
CDR3 DNA: TGTGCCAGCAGCTCGTCCTGGGAGAGGGGCACAGATACGCAGTATTTT
clone size: once
J gene: TRBJ2-3
V gene: TRBV11-2
D gene: .

CDR3 protein: CASSLDNEQFF
CDR3 DNA: TGTGCCAGCAGCTTGGACAATGAGCAGTTCTTC
clone size: .
J gene: TRBJ2-1
V gene: TRBV5-4
D gene: .

CDR3 protein: CASSLVGGRAVAFQEQFF
CDR3 DNA: TGTGCCAGCAGCTTAGTTGGGGGGAGGGCCGTTGCATTTCAAGAGCAGTTCTTC
clone size: .
J gene: TRBJ2-1
V gene: TRBV7-2
D gene: TRBD2

CDR3 protein: CSVLRDVSYEQYF
CDR3 DNA: TGCAGCGTCCTAAGGGACGTGTCCTACGAGCAGTACTTC
clone size: .
J gene: TRBJ2-7
V gene: TRBV29-1
D gene: .

CDR3 protein: CASSESRGKNIQYF
CDR3 DNA: TGTGCCAGCAGTGAGTCTCGGGGTAAAAACATTCAGTACTTC
clone size: .
J gene: TRBJ2-4
V gene: TRBV25-1
D gene: .

CDR3 protein: CASSFDGRETQYF
CDR3 DNA: TGTGCCAGCAGTTTCGACGGACGGGAGACCCAGTACTTC
clone size: .
J gene: TRBJ2-5
V gene: TRBV27
D gene: .

CDR3 protein: CASMGTGQTEAFF
CDR3 DNA: TGTGCCAGTATGGGGACAGGGCAAACTGAAGCTTTCTTT
clone size: .
J gene: TRBJ1-1
V gene: TRBV19
D gene: TRBD1

CDR3 protein: CASMGLAGVQETQYF
CDR3 DNA: TGCGCCAGCATGGGGCTAGCGGGAGTTCAAGAGACCCAGTACTTC
clone size: .
J gene: TRBJ2-5
V gene: TRBV4-1
D gene: TRBD2

CDR3 protein: CASSQDYNEQFF
CDR3 DNA: TGTGCCAGCAGCCAGGACTACAATGAGCAGTTCTTC
clone size: few
J gene: TRBJ2-1
V gene: TRBV7-8
D gene: .

CDR3 protein: CASSQVAGGNMPLHF
CDR3 DNA: TGTGCCAGCAGCCAAGTCGCAGGGGGCAATATGCCCCTCCACTTT
clone size: .
J gene: TRBJ1-6
V gene: TRBV14
D gene: TRBD1

CDR3 protein: CASSQARERSPLHF
CDR3 DNA: TGTGCCAGCAGCCAAGCCCGGGAACGGTCACCCCTCCACTTT
clone size: .
J gene: TRBJ1-6
V gene: TRBV4-2
D gene: .

CDR3 protein: CASSSVDANSPLHF
CDR3 DNA: TGTGCCAGCAGCTCCGTGGATGCGAATTCACCCCTCCACTTT
clone size: .
J gene: TRBJ1-6
V gene: TRBV7-2
D gene: .

CDR3 protein: CASSPTGNYGYTF
CDR3 DNA: TGTGCCAGCAGCCCTACAGGGAACTATGGCTACACCTTC
clone size: .
J gene: TRBJ1-2
V gene: TRBV14
D gene: .

CDR3 protein: CSARGLVRDQYSENTIYF
CDR3 DNA: TGCAGTGCTAGAGGCCTTGTGCGCGACCAGTACTCTGAAAACACCATATATTTT
clone size: .
J gene: TRBJ1-3
V gene: TRBV20-1
D gene: .

CDR3 protein: CSARGGMTGFSTEAFF
CDR3 DNA: TGCAGTGCTAGAGGTGGAATGACAGGCTTCTCGACTGAAGCTTTCTTT
clone size: .
J gene: TRBJ1-1
V gene: TRBV20-1
D gene: .

CDR3 protein: CSVGGTSGWYNEQFF
CDR3 DNA: TGCAGCGTCGGAGGGACTAGCGGGTGGTACAATGAGCAGTTCTTC
clone size: .
J gene: TRBJ2-1
V gene: TRBV29-1
D gene: TRBD2

CDR3 protein: CASRGTRGAFPTGELFF
CDR3 DNA: TGTGCCAGCAGGGGGACCAGGGGCGCGTTCCCCACCGGGGAGCTGTTTTTT
clone size: .
J gene: TRBJ2-2
V gene: TRBV6-1
D gene: .

CDR3 protein: CASSLNRGTYNEQFF
CDR3 DNA: TGTGCCAGCAGCTTAAATAGGGGGACGTACAATGAGCAGTTCTTC
clone size: .
J gene: TRBJ2-1
V gene: TRBV7-2
D gene: .

CDR3 protein: CASSFTRDTQYF
CDR3 DNA: TGTGCCAGCAGCTTTACGAGAGATACGCAGTATTTT
clone size: .
J gene: TRBJ2-3
V gene: TRBV7-9
D gene: .

CDR3 protein: CASSIKGTAPGNTIYF
CDR3 DNA: TGTGCCAGTAGTATTAAGGGGACTGCGCCCGGAAACACCATATATTTT
clone size: .
J gene: TRBJ1-3
V gene: TRBV19
D gene: .

CDR3 protein: CASRGPGQDLEKLFF
CDR3 DNA: TGTGCCAGCCGTGGACCGGGACAAGACCTTGAAAAACTGTTTTTT
clone size: .
J gene: TRBJ1-4
V gene: TRBV27
D gene: .